This T cell receptor beta chain derives from a study of beta chain features in type 1 diabetes. The V end lost 1 base, the J end lost 4 bases, and 14 bases lay between the germline ends. The CDR3 sequence is 16 residues long. Germline values: CDR1 SGHTA, CDR2 FQGNSA. Regarding the study as a whole: Moderately but significantly shorter TCRB CDR3s were found in Type 1 diabetes patients in all four CD4+ subsets.

Concerning this clone itself: Its specificity is unknown.

Investigators reverse transcribed all isolated RNA, so they sequenced expressed TCRB transcripts. TCRdb's table, derived via immunoSEQ multiplex PCR, lists solely in-frame clones and lacks some. Among about 120,000 clones listed, about 15% were seen once. The V gene is TRBV7-2, the J gene TRBJ1-3; possibly TRBD1 for D (5 bases). This sequence was found in a man aged 25 to 40 with type 1 diabetes. Sample: central memory CD4+ T cells from blood. The CDR3 region is CASSLVRGALGNTIYF. The CDR3 coding sequence is TGTGCCAGCAGCTTAGTGCGAGGGGCACTGGGAAACACCATATATTTT.